This TCR beta chain was captured by sequencing in a study of Ad26.COV2.S vaccination and SARS-CoV-2 variants. At the level of the study: The authors gave Ad26.COV2.S intramuscularly, either once or twice 56 days apart. Study conclusions and caveats: Vaccine recipients had higher spike-specific TCR breadth than placebo recipients. Comparability of non-spike TCR breadth was observed across vaccine and placebo recipients.

The CDR3 consists of 14 residues. Germline lookup yields CDR1 LNHDA and CDR2 SQIVND (reference sequence). V lost 4 bases and J lost 6; bases outside the gene matches: 9. Clones were sequenced by immunoSEQ multiplex PCR, and TCRdb holds only the in-frame ones, with some missing. The table lists 200,000 to 250,000 clones, roughly 90% of them singletons, with approximately 11% in the top ten. Stated treatment: roughly 18 received Ad26.COV2.S at low or high dose, single or two shots; about 5 received placebo; per-sample allocation not given. Repertoires come from day 63 after the first vaccine or placebo injection. As for this clone: Its target is unknown.

The chain is built from TRBV19 and TRBJ2-7, with 7 bases matching TRBD2. This receptor was taken from a person aged 18-60 years who received the Ad26.COV2.S COVID-19 vaccine or a placebo. The sample here was peripheral blood, taken in a trial of Ad26.COV2.S vaccine versus placebo. CDR3 bases: TGTGCCAGTAGTAAGGGGACTACCGTGGGCGAGCAGTACTTC. Translating it yields CASSKGTTVGEQYF.